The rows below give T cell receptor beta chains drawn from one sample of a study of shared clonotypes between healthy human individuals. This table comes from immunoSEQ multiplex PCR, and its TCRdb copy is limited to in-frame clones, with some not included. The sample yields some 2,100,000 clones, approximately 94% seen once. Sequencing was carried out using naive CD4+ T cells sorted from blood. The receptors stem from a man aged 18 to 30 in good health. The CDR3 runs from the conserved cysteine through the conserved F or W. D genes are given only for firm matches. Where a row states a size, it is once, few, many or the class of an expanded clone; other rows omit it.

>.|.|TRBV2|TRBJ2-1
CASRNNDNEQFF
TGTGCCAGCAGGAATAATGACAATGAGCAGTTCTTC
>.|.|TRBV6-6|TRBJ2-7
CASSYSAEQYF
TGTGCCAGCAGTTACTCGGCGGAGCAGTACTTC
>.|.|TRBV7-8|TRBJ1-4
CASSKDRNEKLFF
TGTGCCAGCAGCAAGGACAGAAATGAAAAACTGTTTTTT
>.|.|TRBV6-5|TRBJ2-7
CASSVIAGPGYEQYF
TGTGCCAGCTCGGTCATAGCAGGGCCGGGCTACGAGCAGTACTTC
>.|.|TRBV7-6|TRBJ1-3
CASSLGGAGNTIYF
TGTGCCAGCAGCTTAGGAGGAGCTGGAAACACCATATATTTT
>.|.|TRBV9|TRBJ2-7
CASSVDSNRYEQYF
TGTGCCAGCAGCGTCGATTCTAACCGCTACGAGCAGTACTTC
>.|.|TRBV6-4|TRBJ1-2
CASDIDRMGYGYTF
TGTGCCAGCGATATCGACAGGATGGGCTATGGCTACACCTTC
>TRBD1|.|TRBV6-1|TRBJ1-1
CASSVGQTMNTEAFF
TGTGCCAGCAGTGTGGGACAGACTATGAACACTGAAGCTTTCTTT
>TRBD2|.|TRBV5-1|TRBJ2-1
CASSAGLAGTYNEQFF
TGCGCCAGCAGCGCGGGACTAGCGGGGACCTACAATGAGCAGTTCTTC
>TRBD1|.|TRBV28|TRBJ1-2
CASSRRGRYGYTF
TGTGCCAGCAGCCGCAGGGGGAGGTATGGCTACACCTTC
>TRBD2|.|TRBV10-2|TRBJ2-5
CASSHLAGGQETQYF
TGCGCCAGCAGTCACCTAGCGGGGGGGCAAGAGACCCAGTACTTC
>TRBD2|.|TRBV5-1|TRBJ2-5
CASSLVLAGQETQYF
TGCGCCAGCAGCTTGGTGCTAGCGGGTCAAGAGACCCAGTACTTC
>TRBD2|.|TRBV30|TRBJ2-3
CAWSVASGRTDTQYF
TGTGCCTGGAGTGTGGCTAGCGGGAGGACAGATACGCAGTATTTT
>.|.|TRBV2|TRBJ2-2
CASSPHSGGTGELFF
TGTGCCAGCAGTCCACACAGTGGTGGCACCGGGGAGCTGTTTTTT
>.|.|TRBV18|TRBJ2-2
CASSPLTGRGTGELFF
TGTGCCAGCTCACCCCTTACAGGGAGAGGCACCGGGGAGCTGTTTTTT
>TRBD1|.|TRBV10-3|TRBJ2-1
CAIRSDRHNPGGEQFF
TGTGCCATCAGATCGGACAGGCACAACCCAGGGGGTGAGCAGTTCTTC
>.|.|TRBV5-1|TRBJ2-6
CASSLTGESGANVLTF
TGCGCCAGCAGCTTGACCGGGGAGTCTGGGGCCAACGTCCTGACTTTC
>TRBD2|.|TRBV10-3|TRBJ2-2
CAIGIAGGNTGELFF
TGTGCCATCGGAATAGCGGGAGGGAACACCGGGGAGCTGTTTTTT
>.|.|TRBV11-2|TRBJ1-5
CASSRAPYSNQPQHF
TGTGCCAGCAGCCGTGCTCCGTATAGCAATCAGCCCCAGCATTTT
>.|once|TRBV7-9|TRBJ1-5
CASSPGLKNQPQHF
TGTGCCAGCAGCCCCGGACTTAAGAATCAGCCCCAGCATTTT
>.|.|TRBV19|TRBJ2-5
CASSIGTKYQETQYF
TGTGCCAGTAGTATTGGGACAAAGTACCAAGAGACCCAGTACTTC
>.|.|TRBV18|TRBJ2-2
CASSPQKLASNTGELFF
TGTGCCAGCTCACCACAGAAACTAGCATCGAACACCGGGGAGCTGTTTTTT
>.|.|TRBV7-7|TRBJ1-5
CASSTGLGQPQHF
TGTGCTAGCAGTACAGGCCTCGGTCAGCCCCAGCATTTT
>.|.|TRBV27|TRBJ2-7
CASRYDSKSYEQYF
TGTGCCAGCAGATATGACAGTAAATCCTACGAGCAGTACTTC
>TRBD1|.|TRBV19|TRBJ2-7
CASSATGTGKPYEQYF
TGTGCCAGTAGTGCAACCGGGACAGGAAAGCCCTACGAGCAGTACTTC
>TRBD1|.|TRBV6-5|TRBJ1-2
CASSTGGRANYGYTF
TGTGCCAGCAGTACAGGGGGGCGAGCTAACTATGGCTACACCTTC
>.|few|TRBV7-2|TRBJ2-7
CASSPGYEQYF
TGTGCCAGCAGCCCCGGCTACGAGCAGTACTTC
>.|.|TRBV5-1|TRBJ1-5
CASSLDDGRVGPQHF
TGCGCCAGCAGCTTGGATGACGGGAGGGTTGGGCCCCAGCATTTT
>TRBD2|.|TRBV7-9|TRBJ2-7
CASTGSGSAEQYF
TGTGCCTCCACGGGGAGCGGGAGTGCCGAGCAGTACTTC
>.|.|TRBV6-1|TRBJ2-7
CASSEGGPVYEQYF
TGTGCCAGCAGTGAAGGGGGACCTGTCTACGAGCAGTACTTC
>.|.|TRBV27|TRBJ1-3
CASSLYNPPTGGSGNTIYF
TGTGCCAGCAGTTTATACAACCCCCCCACTGGGGGCTCTGGAAACACCATATATTTT
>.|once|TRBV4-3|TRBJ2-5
CASSLSLVQETQYF
TGCGCCAGCAGCCTCAGTTTGGTTCAAGAGACCCAGTACTTC